The present TCR beta chain was sequenced within a study of blood T cell repertoires in COVID-19. Study overall: From the United States, Italy and Spain came samples of acute and convalescent COVID-19. PBMCs, B-cell-depleted T cells, or T cells provided the cDNA or gDNA that made up the material.

The CDR3 has 12 amino acids. The V and J ends lost 9 bases and 10 bases respectively, with 17 bases between them. Germline CDR1 and CDR2: SGDLS and YYNGEE. In the source study's methods: Reference gene primer amplification yielded estimated nucleated cell counts. Method: immunoSEQ multiplex PCR; TCRdb's copy keeps in-frame clones and lacks some. V and J calls plus clone size are reproduced from that table; the DNA served to infer D and trimming. The sample yields more than 300,000 clones, 89% seen once. The chain joins TRBV9 to TRBJ2-1, with a weak D call TRBD2 (5 bases). The TCR was taken from a man between 18 and 29 years old who had recovered from COVID-19. Sample: peripheral blood. CDR3 in amino acids: CAIHPGLAEQFF. The CDR3 DNA reads as TGTGCCATCCACCCTGGGCTAGCAGAGCAGTTCTTC.